The 27 T cell receptor beta chains presented below share a single source sample, sequenced in a study of blood T cells in healthy people across ages. A second roughly 6 to 11 cycle PCR used barcoded and J-beta primers. From the 5' RACE reads, TCRdb called clonotypes with MiXCR, one entry per CDR3 protein. The sample includes 1.5 million to 2 million distinct CDR3 sequences, 28% seen only once; the top ten take roughly 8.2%. Source material: blood. The receptors come from a woman aged 25 to 39 in good health.

This clonotype was picked up a small number of times. V usage is TRBV4-1 and J usage is TRBJ1-2, with D maybe TRBD1 (6 bases). CDR1 MGHRA and CDR2 YSYEKL come from the germline V gene. The CDR3 contains 13 residues. Trimming took 7 bases from V and 9 from J, leaving 18 bases between them. The CDR3 region is CASTGTGTPSYTF. In DNA, the CDR3 is TGCGCCAGCACCGGAACAGGGACCCCGAGCTACACCTTC.

This clonotype was seen more than once but under ten times. The genes are TRBV20-1 and TRBJ1-5; tentative D call: TRBD1 (6 bases). V lost 2 bases, J lost 3 bases, and 14 bases lay in between. Germline lookup yields CDR1 DFQATT and CDR2 SNEGSKA (reference sequence). This CDR3 is built from 15 residues. The CDR3 sequence: CSARLGGTPNQPQHF. The CDR3 DNA is TGCAGTGCTAGACTCGGTGGGACACCCAATCAGCCCCAGCATTTT.

The chain couples TRBV28 to TRBJ2-7, with D possibly being TRBD2 (6 bases). Between the trimmed V and J ends, which lost 6 bases and 6 bases, there was a span of 15 bases. Germline values: CDR1 MDHEN, CDR2 SYDVKM. CDR3 length equals 13 residues. The chain's CDR3 is CASRLGGSPEQYF. DNA of the CDR3: TGTGCCAGCAGGTTAGGAGGGTCCCCCGAGCAGTACTTC.

This clonotype was picked up a small number of times. This chain connects TRBV2 to TRBJ2-7; D unclear. Germline CDR1 is SNHLY and CDR2 is FYNNEI. V was pared by 3 bases and J by 2 bases, with 8 bases between. The CDR3 loop spans 13 amino acids. CDR3 residues: CASSEGRPYEQYF. In DNA, the CDR3 is TGTGCCAGCAGTGAGGGCAGACCCTACGAGCAGTACTTC.

Turning to this clonotype: A much larger clone differs by one base, so this may be a read error. This chain links TRBV9 with TRBJ1-2; D unclear. This CDR3 contains 13 residues. Germline CDR1 is SGDLS and CDR2 is YYNGEE. CDR3 DNA sequence: TGTGCCAGCAGCGATACGGGGAACTATGGCTGCACCTTC. It translates to CASSDTGNYGCTF.

This clonotype was seen ten or more times. The chain uses TRBV7-2 and TRBJ2-5, with TRBD2 as a possible D gene (5 bases). Per the germline V gene, CDR1 is SGHTA and CDR2 is FQGNSA. The V and J ends lost 1 base and 5 bases respectively, with 14 bases between them. This CDR3 comprises 15 residues. The CDR3 here is CASSLVAGTGETQYF. CDR3 in DNA: TGTGCCAGCAGCTTAGTTGCGGGTACTGGGGAGACCCAGTACTTC.

This clonotype has only a few counts. The chain uses TRBV11-2 and TRBJ2-5; 9 nucleotides agree with TRBD1. Germline trimming cut 2 bases from V and 1 base from J; bases unmatched to any gene: 2. The length of the CDR3 is 15 residues. Germline values: CDR1 SGHAT, CDR2 FQNNGV. This CDR3 is CASSLWTGVQETQYF. The CDR3 nucleotides are TGTGCCAGCAGCTTATGGACAGGGGTCCAAGAGACCCAGTACTTC.

There are a few counts of this clonotype. The chain uses TRBV12-3 or TRBV12-4 and TRBJ2-5; no firm D call. The ends were cut back, 6 bases at V and 1 base at J, with 6 bases in the middle. The CDR3 is 12 amino acids. CDR3 nucleotide sequence: TGTGCCAGCAGCCACACCCAAGAGACCCAGTACTTC. This sequence encodes CASSHTQETQYF.

This clonotype was seen a few times. The chain has TRBV4-3 and TRBJ2-1; TRBD2 matches at 11 bases. The CDR3 extends over 17 amino acids. J gave up 6 bases and V 1 base, and 8 bases lay outside the gene matches. Per the germline V gene, CDR1 is LGHNA and CDR2 is YSLEER. The CDR3, as DNA: TGCGCCAGCAGCCAAGGTTTACTAGCGGGAGCCCCCAATGAGCAGTTCTTC. Its translation: CASSQGLLAGAPNEQFF.

V usage is TRBV7-2 and J usage is TRBJ1-2; TRBD1 matches at 7 bases. The junction had 5 bases not matched to a gene; V was cut back by 3 bases and J by 7 bases. This CDR3 has 13 residues. Germline CDR1 SGHTA, CDR2 FQGNSA. The CDR3 is CASSLGQLGGYTF. CDR3 DNA: TGTGCCAGCAGCTTGGGACAGCTCGGTGGCTACACCTTC. Based on the CDR3 plus reference TRBV7-2 and TRBJ1-2, the full variable domain is GAGVSQSPSNKVTEKGKDVELRCDPISGHTALYWYRQSLGQGLEFLIYFQGNSAPDKSGLPSDRFSAERTGGSVSTLTIQRTQQEDSAVYLCASSLGQLGGYTFGSGTRLTVV.

This clonotype appeared many times. The chain is built from TRBV9 and TRBJ2-1, with 8 bases fitting TRBD1. CDR1 and CDR2 from the germline V gene are SGDLS and YYNGEE. This CDR3 has 15 residues. The ends lost 3 bases at V and 4 bases at J; junction bases unmatched: 6. CDR3 DNA: TGTGCCAGCAGCGAAACAGGGGGTCCGTACAATGAGCAGTTCTTC. Residues: CASSETGGPYNEQFF.

In this sample, this clonotype turned up a few times. V gene TRBV2 combines with J gene TRBJ2-7; no firm D call. The V end was cut by 1 base, the J end by 6 bases, with 4 bases between. The CDR3 loop spans 11 amino acids. Germline V gene lookup returns CDR1 SNHLY and CDR2 FYNNEI. CDR3 in DNA: TGTGCCAGCAGTGAAGGGCTCGAGCAGTACTTC. This translates into CASSEGLEQYF.

This clonotype was seen only a few times. V is TRBV9 and J is TRBJ2-1, with 14 bases that match TRBD2. Germline CDR1 SGDLS, CDR2 YYNGEE. The CDR3 is made up of 15 amino acids. The junction had 6 bases not matched to a gene; V was cut back by 4 bases and J by 9 bases. CDR3 region: CASSPRLAGGTEQFF. The CDR3 DNA is TGTGCCAGCAGCCCAAGACTAGCGGGGGGGACTGAGCAGTTCTTC.

The chain has TRBV6-6 and TRBJ2-5, with 9 bases aligning to TRBD2. V trimming: 7 bases; J trimming: 2 bases; junction bases outside the gene matches: 8. In germline, CDR1 is MNHNY, CDR2 SVGAGI (reference sequence). The CDR3 totals 15 residues. The CDR3 protein is CASTVAGGAQETQYF. The CDR3 coding sequence is TGTGCCAGCACCGTCGCGGGGGGGGCACAAGAGACCCAGTACTTC.

Comment on this clonotype: A clone one base away is much larger, so this may be a read error. The chain has TRBV7-9 and TRBJ2-7; D may match TRBD1 or TRBD2 (5 bases each). The CDR3 contains 14 residues. Germline CDR1 SEHNR, CDR2 FQNEAQ (reference sequence). CDR3 nucleotides: TGTACCAGCACCCCTTCCGGGGCCGCCTACGAGCAGTACTTC. The encoded protein is CTSTPSGAAYEQYF.

V and J are TRBV29-1 and TRBJ1-1; a weak D match, TRBD1 (5 bases). Trimming left V 5 bases short and J 4 bases short, with 14 bases between. From germline, CDR1 is SQVTM and CDR2 ANQGSEA. The CDR3 runs 13 residues. CDR3 region: CSVPGRGATEAFF. Written as DNA, the CDR3 is TGCAGCGTTCCGGGCCGAGGGGCCACTGAAGCTTTCTTT.

This clonotype has a handful of counts. V is TRBV29-1 and J is TRBJ2-5; D is undetermined. The germline V and J ends were trimmed by 7 bases and 5 bases, with 14 bases remaining between them. The CDR3 sequence is 12 residues long. CDR1 SQVTM and CDR2 ANQGSEA come from the germline V gene. The CDR3 protein is CSAWWGFETQYF. The CDR3 DNA sequence: TGCAGCGCCTGGTGGGGATTTGAGACCCAGTACTTC.

The chain uses TRBV6-1 and TRBJ1-5; a possible D gene is TRBD1 (6 bases). Looked up from germline, CDR1 is MNHNS and CDR2 is SASEGT. The CDR3 sequence is 14 residues long. Between the trimmed V and J ends, which lost 6 bases and 4 bases, there was a span of 13 bases. The CDR3 spells CASSQQGTNQPQHF. The CDR3 DNA sequence: TGTGCCAGCAGCCAACAGGGAACTAATCAGCCCCAGCATTTT.

This chain uses TRBV6-6 with TRBJ1-6; D is unresolved. Per the germline V gene, CDR1 is MNHNY and CDR2 is SVGAGI (reference sequence). The V end lost 3 bases, the J end lost 8 bases, and 5 bases lay between the germline ends. CDR3 length equals 12 residues. DNA for the CDR3: TGTGCCAGCAGTTATTGGGATTCACCCCTCCACTTT. Protein product: CASSYWDSPLHF.

The V gene is TRBV5-5, the J gene TRBJ1-2; possibly TRBD1 for D (5 bases). This CDR3 has 18 residues. From germline, CDR1 is SGHKS and CDR2 YYEKEE (reference sequence). Trimming cost V 2 bases and J 8 bases, with 28 bases left between them. CDR3 in amino acids: CASSFTQRDGTASRGYTF. The DNA for the CDR3 is TGTGCCAGCAGCTTCACCCAACGGGACGGCACGGCCTCTAGGGGCTACACCTTC.

In this sample, this clonotype turned up a few times. J is TRBJ2-3 and V is TRBV18; 7 bases map to TRBD1. CDR1 is KGHSH and CDR2 is LQKENI in the germline V gene. After removal of 4 bases from V and 0 bases from J, the junction contained 10 bases not matched to a gene. The CDR3 length is 17 residues. CDR3 nucleotide sequence: TGTGCCAGCTCACTTCACCGACAGGGCGGAAGCACAGATACGCAGTATTTT. It translates to CASSLHRQGGSTDTQYF.

Concerning this clonotype itself: A read error may explain this, as a much larger clone is one base away. The chain combines TRBV20-1 with TRBJ2-6; TRBD1 might be the D (6 bases). This CDR3 is built from 15 residues. Germline CDR1 reads DFQATT; CDR2 reads SNEGSKA (reference sequence). The CDR3 nucleotides read TGCAGTGCTAGAGTAGGGGGTCCTGGGGCCAACGTCCCGACTTTC. This sequence encodes CSARVGGPGANVPTF.

The chain combines TRBV29-1 with TRBJ2-7; D perhaps matches TRBD1 (7 bases). Between the trimmed V and J ends, which lost 6 bases and 11 bases, there was a span of 20 bases. Germline V gene lookup returns CDR1 SQVTM and CDR2 ANQGSEA. This CDR3 region has 12 residues. Written as DNA, the CDR3 is TGCAGCGTACGATTAACAGGGGAGGCGGAGTACTTC. It encodes CSVRLTGEAEYF.

The chain uses TRBV5-1 and TRBJ1-2; D is unclear. CDR3 size: 14 residues. CDR1 is SGHRS, CDR2 YFSETQ, per germline. V was pared by 4 bases and J by 2 bases, with 12 bases between. CDR3 DNA: TGCGCCAGCAGCGTAAGGACCGAAAACTATGGCTACACCTTC. It specifies CASSVRTENYGYTF. The whole variable domain, filled in from reference TRBV5-1 and TRBJ1-2, reads KAGVTQTPRYLIKTRGQQVTLSCSPISGHRSVSWYQQTPGQGLQFLFEYFSETQRNKGNFPGRFSGRQFSNSRSEMNVSTLELGDSALYLCASSVRTENYGYTFGSGTRLTVV.

This clonotype has at least ten counts. J is TRBJ2-7 and V is TRBV6-8; 10 bases match TRBD2. CDR1 and CDR2 from the germline V gene are MNHGY and SAAAGT. V lost 6 bases to trimming and J lost 3 bases; unmatched junction nucleotides: 11. The CDR3 is made up of 16 amino acids. The chain's CDR3 is CASSPSGGASLYEQYF. In DNA form, the CDR3 reads TGTGCCAGCAGCCCCAGCGGGGGGGCTTCCCTCTACGAGCAGTACTTC.

This clonotype occurred many times. V is TRBV7-9 and J is TRBJ2-1; possibly TRBD1 for D (5 bases). CDR3 length equals 15 residues. Trimming took off 5 bases at V and 2 bases at J, with 13 bases between the two ends. Per the germline V gene, CDR1 is SEHNR and CDR2 is FQNEAQ (reference sequence). The CDR3, as DNA: TGTGCCAGCAGCCTACAGGCATCCACCTACAATGAGCAGTTCTTC. Protein: CASSLQASTYNEQFF.

This clonotype was observed a few times. The V and J genes are TRBV18 and TRBJ2-1; D uncertain. Deletions cut 2 bases from V and 13 bases from J, with 12 bases between. Per germline, CDR1 KGHSH and CDR2 LQKENI. The CDR3 length is 12 residues. Written as DNA, the CDR3 is TGTGCCAGCTCACCATCTAGGCAGGATCAGTTCTTC. It yields the protein CASSPSRQDQFF.